One and the same sample provided the 2 T cell receptor beta chains below, sequenced in a study of cytomegalovirus exposure and HLA in healthy donors (dated by TCRdb to the late 2010s). The library was prepared using the immunoSEQ multiplex PCR assay. The multiplex PCR relied on a mix of 60 forward primers for TCR Vbeta segments and 13 reverse primers for TCR Jbeta segments. Entries here come from immuneACCESS through TCRdb and include only in-frame sequences with V and J called. Some clones fail to appear in such tables; in the studies checked, an unresolved V gene covers under half of the shortfall, and the cause of the remainder is unknown. Counted in this sample were roughly 130,000 clones; roughly 84% of them appeared once. Roughly 1.2% of the sample is in the top ten clones. The sample comprised PBMCs. The receptor source for this set is a girl aged 2 to 9 in good health and CMV-seronegative.

The chain joins TRBV27 to TRBJ1-2; 7 bases are a match to TRBD1. The CDR3 consists of 12 residues. V lost 8 bases and J lost 5; bases outside the gene matches: 5. Per the germline V gene, CDR1 is MNHEY and CDR2 is SMNVEV (reference sequence). CDR3 sequence: CASGWDSYGYTF. In DNA form, the CDR3 reads TGTGCCAGCGGATGGGACAGTTATGGCTACACCTTC.

The chain couples TRBV28 to TRBJ1-5; a possible D gene is TRBD1 (5 bases). CDR1 and CDR2 (germline): MDHEN, SYDVKM. This CDR3 contains 13 residues. V lost 2 bases to trimming and J lost 9 bases, with 11 bases between them. In nucleotides, the CDR3 is TGTGCCAGCAGTTTACAGGGCCGTCGGCCCCAGCATTTT. As protein: CASSLQGRRPQHF.